This T cell receptor (beta chain) was observed in a study of blood T cell repertoires in COVID-19. On the study more broadly: The United States, Italy and Spain provided the acute and convalescent COVID-19 samples. Sources were T cells, B-cell-depleted T cells, or PBMCs; the material itself was cDNA or gDNA.

In the authors' workflow: Amplification of reference gene primers was used by the study to estimate nucleated cell counts. Sequencing was performed with immunoSEQ multiplex PCR; in TCRdb, only in-frame clones are kept and a portion is missing. V and J calls and clone size are those listed in that table; D and trimming were worked out from the DNA. The repertoire holds more than 150,000 clones, with around 87% as singletons. The V gene's germline CDR1 is MNHEY and CDR2 SVGEGT. This CDR3 comprises 16 residues. J lost 4 bases, V lost 2 bases, and 9 bases had no gene match. Sequencing was carried out using peripheral blood. The source is a man between 18 and 29 years old with acute or convalescent COVID-19. The chain recombines TRBV6-2 or TRBV6-3 with TRBJ2-5; 8 bases are shared with TRBD2. As DNA, the CDR3 is TGTGCCAGCAGTTACCCGACTAGCGTCTTCGTAGAGACCCAGTACTTC. It translates to CASSYPTSVFVETQYF.